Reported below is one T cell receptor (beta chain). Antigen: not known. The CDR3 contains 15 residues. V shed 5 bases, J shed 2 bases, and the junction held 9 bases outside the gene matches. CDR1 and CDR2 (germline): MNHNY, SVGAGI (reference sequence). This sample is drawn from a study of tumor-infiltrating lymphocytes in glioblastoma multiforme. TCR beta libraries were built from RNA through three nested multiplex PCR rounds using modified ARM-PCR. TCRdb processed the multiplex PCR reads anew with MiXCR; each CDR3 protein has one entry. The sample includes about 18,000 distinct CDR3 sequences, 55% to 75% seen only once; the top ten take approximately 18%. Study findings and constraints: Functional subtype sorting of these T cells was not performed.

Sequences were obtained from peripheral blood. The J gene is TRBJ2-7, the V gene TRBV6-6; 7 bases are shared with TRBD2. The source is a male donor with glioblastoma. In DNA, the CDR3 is TGTGCCAGCAGTAGATGGCGGGAGTTAGCCTACGAGCAGTACTTC. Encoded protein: CASSRWRELAYEQYF.